This TCR beta chain comes out of a study of cytomegalovirus exposure and HLA in healthy donors. Study at large: The early release's HLA-typed donors yielded roughly 85 million unique TCRs.

Only a few counts were recorded for this clone. Its target is unknown. It was with 60 Vbeta and 13 Jbeta primers that the PCR ran. Assay used: immunoSEQ multiplex PCR; TCRdb lists only in-frame clones, some missing. The sample contains around 80,000 clones, more than 50% of which appear only once. From germline, CDR1 is SEHNR and CDR2 FQNEAQ (reference sequence). The CDR3 has 13 amino acids. V lost 5 bases and J lost 6; bases outside the gene matches: 6. General study points: By HLA locus, TCR association rates varied in a later analysis, with DRB1 showing the most and HLA-C the fewest. Later analysis identified 15,000 to 20,000 TCR beta sequences associated with HLA alleles, using a false discovery rate threshold of 0.05.

The source material was PBMCs. The chain joins TRBV7-9 to TRBJ2-7, with TRBD2 matching over 8 bases. The sequence was collected from a male donor in good health and CMV-seropositive. The CDR3 sequence: CASSPPAGGEQYF. The CDR3 DNA is TGTGCCAGCAGCCCCCCCGCGGGAGGCGAGCAGTACTTC.